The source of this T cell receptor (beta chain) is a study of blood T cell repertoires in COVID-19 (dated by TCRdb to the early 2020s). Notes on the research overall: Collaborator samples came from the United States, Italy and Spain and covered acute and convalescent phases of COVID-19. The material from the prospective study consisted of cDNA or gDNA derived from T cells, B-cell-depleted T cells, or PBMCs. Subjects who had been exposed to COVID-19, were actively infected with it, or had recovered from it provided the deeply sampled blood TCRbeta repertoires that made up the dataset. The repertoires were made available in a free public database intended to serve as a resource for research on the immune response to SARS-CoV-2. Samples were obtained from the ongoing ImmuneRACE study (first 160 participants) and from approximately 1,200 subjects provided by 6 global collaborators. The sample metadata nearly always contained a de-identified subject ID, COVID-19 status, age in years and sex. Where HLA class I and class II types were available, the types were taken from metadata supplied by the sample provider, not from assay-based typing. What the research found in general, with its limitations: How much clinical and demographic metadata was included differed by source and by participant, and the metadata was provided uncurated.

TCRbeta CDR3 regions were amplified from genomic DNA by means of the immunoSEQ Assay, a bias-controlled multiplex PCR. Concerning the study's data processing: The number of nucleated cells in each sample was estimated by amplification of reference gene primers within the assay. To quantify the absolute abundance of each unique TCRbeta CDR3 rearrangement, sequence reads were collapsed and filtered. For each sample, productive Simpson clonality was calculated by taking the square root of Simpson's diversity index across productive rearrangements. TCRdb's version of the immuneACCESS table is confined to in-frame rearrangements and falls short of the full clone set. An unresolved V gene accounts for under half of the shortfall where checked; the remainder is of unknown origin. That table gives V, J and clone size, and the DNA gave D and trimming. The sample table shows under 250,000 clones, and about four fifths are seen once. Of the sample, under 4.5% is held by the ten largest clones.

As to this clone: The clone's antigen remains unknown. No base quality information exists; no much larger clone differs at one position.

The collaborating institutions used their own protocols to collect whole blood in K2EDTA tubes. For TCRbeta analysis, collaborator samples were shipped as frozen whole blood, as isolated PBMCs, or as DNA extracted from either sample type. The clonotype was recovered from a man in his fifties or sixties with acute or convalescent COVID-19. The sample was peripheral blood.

Read as DNA, the sequence is TGTGCCAGCAGTCCTCTCCTGGCGCGGGCCAGCACAGATACGCAGTATTTT. This yields the protein CASSPLLARASTDTQYF. Recombination linked TRBV28 to TRBJ2-3; perhaps TRBD2 is the D gene, with 5 bases matching. Including the terminal cysteine and phenylalanine, the CDR3 comprises 17 residues. Only the CDR3 DNA stays, 51 bases, in frame from base 1. CDR1 and CDR2 are read off the germline V gene as MDHEN and SYDVKM. V sheds 5 bases and J sheds 0 bases, leaving 18 bases between their ends.